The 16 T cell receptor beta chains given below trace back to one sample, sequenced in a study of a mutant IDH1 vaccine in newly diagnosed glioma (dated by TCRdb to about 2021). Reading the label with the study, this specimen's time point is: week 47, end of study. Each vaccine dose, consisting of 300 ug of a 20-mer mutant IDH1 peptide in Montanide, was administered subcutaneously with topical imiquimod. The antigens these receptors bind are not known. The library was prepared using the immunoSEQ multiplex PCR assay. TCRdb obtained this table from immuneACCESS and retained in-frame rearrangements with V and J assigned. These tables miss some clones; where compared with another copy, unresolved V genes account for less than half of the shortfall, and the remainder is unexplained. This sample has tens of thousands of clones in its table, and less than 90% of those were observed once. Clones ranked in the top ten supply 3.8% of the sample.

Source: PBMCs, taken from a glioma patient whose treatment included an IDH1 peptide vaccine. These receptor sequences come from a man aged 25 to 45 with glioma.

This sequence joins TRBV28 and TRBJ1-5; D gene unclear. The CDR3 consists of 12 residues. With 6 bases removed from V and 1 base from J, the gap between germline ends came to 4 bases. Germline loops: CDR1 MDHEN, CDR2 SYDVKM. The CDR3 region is CASRESNQPQHF. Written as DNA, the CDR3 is TGTGCCAGCAGGGAGAGCAATCAGCCCCAGCATTTT.

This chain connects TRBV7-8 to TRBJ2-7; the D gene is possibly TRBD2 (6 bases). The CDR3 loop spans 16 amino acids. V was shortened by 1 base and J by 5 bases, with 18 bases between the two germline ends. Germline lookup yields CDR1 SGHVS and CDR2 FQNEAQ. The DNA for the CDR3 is TGTGCCAGCAGCTTAGAGCCAGGGAGGCCGGTGAACGAGCAGTACTTC. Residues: CASSLEPGRPVNEQYF.

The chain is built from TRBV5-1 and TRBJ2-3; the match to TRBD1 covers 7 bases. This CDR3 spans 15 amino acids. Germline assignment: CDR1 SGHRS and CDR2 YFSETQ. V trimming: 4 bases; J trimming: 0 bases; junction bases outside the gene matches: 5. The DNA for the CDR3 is TGCGCCAGCAGCCGTCAGGGGGTAAGCACAGATACGCAGTATTTT. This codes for CASSRQGVSTDTQYF.

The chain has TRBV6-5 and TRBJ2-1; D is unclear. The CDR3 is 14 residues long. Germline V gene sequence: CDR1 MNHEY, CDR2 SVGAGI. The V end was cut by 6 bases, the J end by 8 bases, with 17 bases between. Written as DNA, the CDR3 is TGTGCCAGCAGCCCCGGTACGGGTTGGCATGAGCAGTTCTTC. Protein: CASSPGTGWHEQFF.

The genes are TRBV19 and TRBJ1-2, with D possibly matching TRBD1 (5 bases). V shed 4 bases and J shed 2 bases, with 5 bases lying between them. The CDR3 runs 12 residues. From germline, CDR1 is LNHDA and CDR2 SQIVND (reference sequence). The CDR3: CASSRQNYGYTF. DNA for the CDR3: TGTGCCAGTAGTAGACAGAACTATGGCTACACCTTC.

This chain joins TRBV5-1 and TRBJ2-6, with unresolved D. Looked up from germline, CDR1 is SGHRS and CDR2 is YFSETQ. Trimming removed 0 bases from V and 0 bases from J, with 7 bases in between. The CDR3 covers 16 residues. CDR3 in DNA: TGCGCCAGCAGCTTGGCCTACAACTCTGGGGCCAACGTCCTGACTTTC. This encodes CASSLAYNSGANVLTF.

CDR3 bases: TGTGCCAGCAGCTTAGCTGGCTATGGCTACACCTTC. Amino acids: CASSLAGYGYTF. This chain links TRBV7-2 with TRBJ1-2; D remains ambiguous. Germline CDR1 SGHTA, CDR2 FQGNSA. V shed 0 bases and J shed 4 bases, with 3 bases lying between them. The CDR3 has 12 amino acids.

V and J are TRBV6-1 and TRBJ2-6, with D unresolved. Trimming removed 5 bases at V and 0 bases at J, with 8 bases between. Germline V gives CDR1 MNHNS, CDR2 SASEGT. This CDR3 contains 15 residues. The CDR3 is CASSFRASGANVLTF. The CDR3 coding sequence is TGTGCCAGCAGTTTTAGGGCCTCTGGGGCCAACGTCCTGACTTTC.

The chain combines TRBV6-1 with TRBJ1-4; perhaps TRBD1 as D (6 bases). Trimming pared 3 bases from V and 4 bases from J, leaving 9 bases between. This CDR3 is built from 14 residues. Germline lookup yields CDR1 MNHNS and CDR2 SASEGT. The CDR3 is CASSEDSLNEKLFF. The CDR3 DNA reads TGTGCCAGCAGTGAGGACAGCCTTAATGAAAAACTGTTTTTT.

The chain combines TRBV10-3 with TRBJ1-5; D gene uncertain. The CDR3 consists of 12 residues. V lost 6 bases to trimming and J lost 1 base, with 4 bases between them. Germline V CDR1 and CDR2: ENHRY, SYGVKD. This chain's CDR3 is CAISPSNQPQHF. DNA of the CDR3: TGTGCCATCAGCCCCAGCAATCAGCCCCAGCATTTT.

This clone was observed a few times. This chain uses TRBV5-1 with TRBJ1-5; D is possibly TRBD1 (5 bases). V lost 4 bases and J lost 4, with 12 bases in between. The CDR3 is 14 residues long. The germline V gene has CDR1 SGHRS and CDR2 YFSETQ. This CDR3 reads CASSRGPRNQPQHF. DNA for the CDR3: TGCGCCAGCAGCAGGGGACCGCGTAATCAGCCCCAGCATTTT.

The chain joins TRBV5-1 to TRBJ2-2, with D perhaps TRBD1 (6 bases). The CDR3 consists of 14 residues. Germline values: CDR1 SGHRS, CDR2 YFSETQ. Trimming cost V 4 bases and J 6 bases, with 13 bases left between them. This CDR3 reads CASSGGRVSGELFF. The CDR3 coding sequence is TGCGCCAGCAGCGGGGGCAGGGTTTCCGGGGAGCTGTTTTTT. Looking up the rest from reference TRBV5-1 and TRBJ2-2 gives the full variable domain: KAGVTQTPRYLIKTRGQQVTLSCSPISGHRSVSWYQQTPGQGLQFLFEYFSETQRNKGNFPGRFSGRQFSNSRSEMNVSTLELGDSALYLCASSGGRVSGELFFGEGSRLTVL.

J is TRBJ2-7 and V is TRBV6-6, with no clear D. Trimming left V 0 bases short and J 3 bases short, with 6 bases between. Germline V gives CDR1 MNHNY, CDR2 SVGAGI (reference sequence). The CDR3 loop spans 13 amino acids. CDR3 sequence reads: CASSYSEVYEQYF. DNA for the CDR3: TGTGCCAGCAGTTACTCGGAAGTCTACGAGCAGTACTTC.

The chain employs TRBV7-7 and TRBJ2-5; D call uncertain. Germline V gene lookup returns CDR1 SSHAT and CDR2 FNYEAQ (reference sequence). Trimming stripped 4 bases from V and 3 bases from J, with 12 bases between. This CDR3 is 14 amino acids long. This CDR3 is CASSSSGRKETQYF. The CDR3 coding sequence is TGTGCCAGCAGCTCGTCCGGCAGGAAAGAGACCCAGTACTTC.

CDR3 amino acids: CASSRQGDEQFF. The CDR3 DNA reads as TGTGCCAGCAGTCGACAGGGCGATGAGCAGTTCTTC. This chain connects TRBV25-1 to TRBJ2-1; 7 nucleotides match TRBD1. Unmatched junction bases numbered 3, after V lost 5 bases and J lost 8 bases. There are 12 residues in the CDR3. Germline CDR1 and CDR2: MGHDK and SYGVNS. Supplemented by reference TRBV25-1 and TRBJ2-1, the full variable domain reads EADIYQTPRYLVIGTGKKITLECSQTMGHDKMYWYQQDPGMELHLIHYSYGVNSTEKGDLSSESTVSRIRTEHFPLTLESARPSHTSQYLCASSRQGDEQFFGPGTRLTVL.

The CDR3 protein is CASRTGAYGYTF. DNA of the CDR3: TGTGCCAGTAGGACAGGGGCGTATGGCTACACCTTC. This sequence joins TRBV25-1 and TRBJ1-2, with 9 bases lining up with TRBD1. The CDR3 consists of 12 residues. V shed 9 bases and J 5 bases; nucleotides not matched to a gene: 4. Per the germline V gene, CDR1 is MGHDK and CDR2 is SYGVNS.